This T cell receptor (beta chain) was sequenced during a study of cytomegalovirus exposure and HLA in healthy donors. Primers: 60 Vbeta forward and 13 Jbeta reverse. Using immunoSEQ multiplex PCR, the repertoire was profiled, and TCRdb retains in-frame clones only, with some absent. The sample records about 180,000 clones, over 70% being singletons. CDR3 length: 14 amino acids. Trimming cost V 4 bases and J 4 bases; bases outside gene matches: 6. Per the germline V gene, CDR1 is SGHTA and CDR2 is FQGTGA. This clone was seen a handful of times. The source material was PBMCs. This TCR derives from a woman in her fifties or sixties in good health and CMV-seropositive. The J gene is TRBJ1-2, the V gene TRBV7-3, with 7 nucleotides matching TRBD1. The CDR3, as DNA: TGTGCCAGCAGCTACGGACAGGCAAGCTATGGCTACACCTTC. This codes for CASSYGQASYGYTF. Filled out from reference TRBV7-3 and TRBJ1-2, the complete variable domain reads GAGVSQTPSNKVTEKGKYVELRCDPISGHTALYWYRQSLGQGPEFLIYFQGTGAADDSGLPNDRFFAVRPEGSVSTLKIQRTERGDSAVYLCASSYGQASYGYTFGSGTRLTVV.